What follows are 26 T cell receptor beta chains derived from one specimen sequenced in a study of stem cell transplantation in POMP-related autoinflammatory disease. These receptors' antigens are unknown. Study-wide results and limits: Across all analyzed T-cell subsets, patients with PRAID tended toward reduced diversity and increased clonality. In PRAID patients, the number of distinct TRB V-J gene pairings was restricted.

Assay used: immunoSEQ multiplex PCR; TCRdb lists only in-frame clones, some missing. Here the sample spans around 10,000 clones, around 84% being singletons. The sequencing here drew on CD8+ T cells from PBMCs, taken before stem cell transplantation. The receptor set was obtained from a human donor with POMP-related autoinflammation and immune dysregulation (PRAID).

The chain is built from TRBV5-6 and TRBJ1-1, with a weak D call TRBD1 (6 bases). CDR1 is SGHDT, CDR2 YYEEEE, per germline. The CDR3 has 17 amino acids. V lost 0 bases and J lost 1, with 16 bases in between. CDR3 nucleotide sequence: TGTGCCAGCAGCTTGGGGGGGACACGCGGAGGGAACACTGAAGCTTTCTTT. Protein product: CASSLGGTRGGNTEAFF.

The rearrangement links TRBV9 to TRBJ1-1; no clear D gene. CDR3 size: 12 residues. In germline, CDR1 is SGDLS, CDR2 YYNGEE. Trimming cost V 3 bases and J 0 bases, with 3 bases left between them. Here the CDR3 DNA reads TGTGCCAGCAGCGCGTTGAACACTGAAGCTTTCTTT. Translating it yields CASSALNTEAFF.

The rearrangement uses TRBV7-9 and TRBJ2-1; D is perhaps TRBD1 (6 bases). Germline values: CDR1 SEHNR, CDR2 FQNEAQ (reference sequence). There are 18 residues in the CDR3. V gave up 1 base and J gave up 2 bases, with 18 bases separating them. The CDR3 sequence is CASSLVWTEVSAYNEQFF. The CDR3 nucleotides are TGTGCCAGCAGCTTAGTCTGGACAGAAGTTTCGGCCTACAATGAGCAGTTCTTC. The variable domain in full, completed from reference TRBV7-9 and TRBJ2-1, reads DTGVSQNPRHKITKRGQNVTFRCDPISEHNRLYWYRQTLGQGPEFLTYFQNEAQLEKSRLLSDRFSAERPKGSFSTLEIQRTEQGDSAMYLCASSLVWTEVSAYNEQFFGPGTRLTVL.

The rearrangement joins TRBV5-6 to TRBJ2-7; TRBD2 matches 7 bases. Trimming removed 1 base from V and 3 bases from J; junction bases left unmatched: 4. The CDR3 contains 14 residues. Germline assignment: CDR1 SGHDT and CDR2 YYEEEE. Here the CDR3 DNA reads TGTGCCAGCAGCTTGTGGACGGGGGGCTACGAGCAGTACTTC. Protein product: CASSLWTGGYEQYF.

This chain's CDR3 is CASSLATGELFF. CDR3 bases: TGTGCCAGCAGCTTAGCCACCGGGGAGCTGTTTTTT. The rearrangement uses TRBV11-2 and TRBJ2-2; no reliable D call. Trimming took 1 base from V and 4 from J, leaving 1 base between them. The CDR3 is 12 amino acids. The germline gives CDR1 SGHAT, CDR2 FQNNGV.

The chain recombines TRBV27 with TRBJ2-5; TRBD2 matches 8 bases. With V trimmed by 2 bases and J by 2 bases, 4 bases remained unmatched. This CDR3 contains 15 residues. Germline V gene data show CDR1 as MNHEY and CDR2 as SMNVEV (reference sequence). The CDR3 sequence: CASSLIAGNQETQYF. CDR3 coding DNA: TGTGCCAGCAGTTTAATAGCGGGGAATCAAGAGACCCAGTACTTC.

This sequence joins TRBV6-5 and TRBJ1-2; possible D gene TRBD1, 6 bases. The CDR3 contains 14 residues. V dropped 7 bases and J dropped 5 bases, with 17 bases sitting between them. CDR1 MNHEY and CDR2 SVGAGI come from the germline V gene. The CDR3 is CASTEHRAGYGYTF. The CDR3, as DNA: TGTGCCAGCACTGAACACAGGGCAGGGTATGGCTACACCTTC.

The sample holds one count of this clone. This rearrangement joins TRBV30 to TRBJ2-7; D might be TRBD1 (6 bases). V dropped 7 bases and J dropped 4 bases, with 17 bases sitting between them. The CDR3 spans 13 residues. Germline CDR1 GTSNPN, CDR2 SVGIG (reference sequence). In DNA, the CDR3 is TGTGCCTCAACGACAGGACATCTTTACGAGCAGTACTTC. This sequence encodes CASTTGHLYEQYF.

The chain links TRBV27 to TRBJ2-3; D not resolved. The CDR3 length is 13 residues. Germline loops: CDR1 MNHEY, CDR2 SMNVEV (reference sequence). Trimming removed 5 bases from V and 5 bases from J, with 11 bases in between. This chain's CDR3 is CASSTQPGDTQYF. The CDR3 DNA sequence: TGTGCCAGCAGTACACAGCCCGGAGATACGCAGTATTTT.

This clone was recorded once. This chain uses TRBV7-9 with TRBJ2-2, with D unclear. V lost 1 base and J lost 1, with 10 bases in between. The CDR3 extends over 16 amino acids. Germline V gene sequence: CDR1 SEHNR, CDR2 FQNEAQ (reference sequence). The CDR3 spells CASSLGTSRNTGELFF. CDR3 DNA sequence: TGTGCCAGCAGCTTAGGGACGTCGCGGAACACCGGGGAGCTGTTTTTT. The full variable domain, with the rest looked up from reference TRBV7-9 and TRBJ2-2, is DTGVSQNPRHKITKRGQNVTFRCDPISEHNRLYWYRQTLGQGPEFLTYFQNEAQLEKSRLLSDRFSAERPKGSFSTLEIQRTEQGDSAMYLCASSLGTSRNTGELFFGEGSRLTVL.

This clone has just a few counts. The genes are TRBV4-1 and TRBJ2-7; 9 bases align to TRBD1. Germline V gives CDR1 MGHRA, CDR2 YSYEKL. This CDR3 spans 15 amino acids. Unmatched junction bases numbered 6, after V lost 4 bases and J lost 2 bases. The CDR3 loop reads CASSRTGTGTYEQYF. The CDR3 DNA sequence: TGCGCCAGCAGCCGAACCGGGACAGGGACCTACGAGCAGTACTTC.

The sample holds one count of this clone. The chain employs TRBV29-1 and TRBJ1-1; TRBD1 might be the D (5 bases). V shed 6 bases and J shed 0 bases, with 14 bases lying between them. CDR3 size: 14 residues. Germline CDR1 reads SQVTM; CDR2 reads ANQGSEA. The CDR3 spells CSVEQDGMNTEAFF. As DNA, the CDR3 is TGCAGCGTCGAACAGGACGGGATGAACACTGAAGCTTTCTTT.

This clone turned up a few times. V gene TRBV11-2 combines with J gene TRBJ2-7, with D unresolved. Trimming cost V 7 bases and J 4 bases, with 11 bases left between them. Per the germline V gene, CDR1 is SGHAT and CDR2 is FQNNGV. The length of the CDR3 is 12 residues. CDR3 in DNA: TGTGCCAGCACTCTCTCGGGTTACGAGCAGTACTTC. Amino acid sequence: CASTLSGYEQYF.

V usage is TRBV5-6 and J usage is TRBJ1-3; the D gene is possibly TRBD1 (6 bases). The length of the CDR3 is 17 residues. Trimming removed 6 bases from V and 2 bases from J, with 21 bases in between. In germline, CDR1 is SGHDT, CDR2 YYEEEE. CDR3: CASNLGARGATGNTIYF. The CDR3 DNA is TGTGCCAGCAACCTGGGGGCGCGTGGGGCTACTGGAAACACCATATATTTT.

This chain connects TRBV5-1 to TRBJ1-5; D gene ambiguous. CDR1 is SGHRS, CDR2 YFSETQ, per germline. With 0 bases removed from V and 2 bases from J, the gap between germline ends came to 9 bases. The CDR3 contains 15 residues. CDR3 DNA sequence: TGCGCCAGCAGCTTGGGAGGGTACGGCAATCAGCCCCAGCATTTT. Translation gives CASSLGGYGNQPQHF.

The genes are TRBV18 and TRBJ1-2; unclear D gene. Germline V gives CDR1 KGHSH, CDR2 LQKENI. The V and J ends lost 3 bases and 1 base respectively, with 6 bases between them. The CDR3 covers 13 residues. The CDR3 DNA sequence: TGTGCCAGCTCACCTAACGGTAACTATGGCTACACCTTC. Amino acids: CASSPNGNYGYTF.

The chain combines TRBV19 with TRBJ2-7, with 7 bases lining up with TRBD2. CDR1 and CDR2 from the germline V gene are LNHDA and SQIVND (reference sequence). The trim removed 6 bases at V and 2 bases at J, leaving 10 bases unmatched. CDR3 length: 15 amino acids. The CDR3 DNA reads TGTGCCAGTAGCTACAGGTCTAGCGGCACCTACGAGCAGTACTTC. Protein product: CASSYRSSGTYEQYF.

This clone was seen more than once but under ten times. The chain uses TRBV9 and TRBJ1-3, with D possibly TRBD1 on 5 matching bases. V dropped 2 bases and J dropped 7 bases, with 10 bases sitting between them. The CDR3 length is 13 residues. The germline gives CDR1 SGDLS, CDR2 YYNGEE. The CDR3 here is CASSVVGENTIYF. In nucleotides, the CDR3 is TGTGCCAGCAGCGTTGTGGGGGAGAACACCATATATTTT.

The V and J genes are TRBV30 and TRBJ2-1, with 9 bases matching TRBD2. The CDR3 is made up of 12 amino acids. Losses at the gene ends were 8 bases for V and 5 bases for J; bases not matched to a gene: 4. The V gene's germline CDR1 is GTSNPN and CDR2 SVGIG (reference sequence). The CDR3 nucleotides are TGTGCCGGGGCGGGGGGGGACAATGAGCAGTTCTTC. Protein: CAGAGGDNEQFF.

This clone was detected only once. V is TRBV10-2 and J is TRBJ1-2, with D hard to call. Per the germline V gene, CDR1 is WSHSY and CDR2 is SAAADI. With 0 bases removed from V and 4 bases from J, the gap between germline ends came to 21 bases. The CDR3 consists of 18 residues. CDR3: CASSESIRSAASPYGYTF. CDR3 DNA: TGCGCCAGCAGTGAGTCGATTAGGTCGGCAGCAAGTCCCTATGGCTACACCTTC.

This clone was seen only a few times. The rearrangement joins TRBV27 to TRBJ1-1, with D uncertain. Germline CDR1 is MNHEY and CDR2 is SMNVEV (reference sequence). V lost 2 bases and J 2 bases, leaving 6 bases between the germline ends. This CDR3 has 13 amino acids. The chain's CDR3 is CASSLRGNTEAFF. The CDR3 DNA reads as TGTGCCAGCAGTTTACGGGGTAACACTGAAGCTTTCTTT.

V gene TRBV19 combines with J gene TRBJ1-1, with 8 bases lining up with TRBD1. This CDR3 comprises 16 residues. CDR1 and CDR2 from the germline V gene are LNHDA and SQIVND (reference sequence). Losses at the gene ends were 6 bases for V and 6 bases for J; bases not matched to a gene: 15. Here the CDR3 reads CASSIRHPRGRAEAFF. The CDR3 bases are TGTGCCAGTAGCATCCGCCATCCCAGGGGGCGAGCTGAAGCTTTCTTT. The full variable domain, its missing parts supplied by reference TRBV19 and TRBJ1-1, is DGGITQSPKYLFRKEGQNVTLSCEQNLNHDAMYWYRQDPGQGLRLIYYSQIVNDFQKGDIAEGYSVSREKKESFPLTVTSAQKNPTAFYLCASSIRHPRGRAEAFFGQGTRLTVV.

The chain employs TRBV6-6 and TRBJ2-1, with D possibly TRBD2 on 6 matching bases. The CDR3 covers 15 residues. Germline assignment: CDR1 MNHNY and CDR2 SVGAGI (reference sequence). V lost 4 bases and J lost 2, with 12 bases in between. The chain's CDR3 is CASSLSGPAYNEQFF. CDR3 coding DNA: TGTGCCAGCAGTTTAAGCGGGCCAGCCTACAATGAGCAGTTCTTC.

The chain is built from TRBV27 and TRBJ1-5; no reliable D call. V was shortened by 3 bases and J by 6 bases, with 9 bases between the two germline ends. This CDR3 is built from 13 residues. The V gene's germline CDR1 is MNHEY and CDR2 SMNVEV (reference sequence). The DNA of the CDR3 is TGTGCCAGCAGTTTTTTCGAAGGTCAGCCCCAGCATTTT. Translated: CASSFFEGQPQHF.

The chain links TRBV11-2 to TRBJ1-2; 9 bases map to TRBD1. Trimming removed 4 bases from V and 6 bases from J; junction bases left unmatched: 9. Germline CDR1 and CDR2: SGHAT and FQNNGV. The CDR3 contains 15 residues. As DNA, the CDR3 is TGTGCCAGCAGCTCCTGGACAGGGGATAGCGATGGCTACACCTTC. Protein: CASSSWTGDSDGYTF.

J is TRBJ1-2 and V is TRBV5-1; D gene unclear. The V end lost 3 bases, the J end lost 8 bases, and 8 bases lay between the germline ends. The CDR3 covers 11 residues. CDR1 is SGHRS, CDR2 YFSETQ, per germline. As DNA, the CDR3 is TGCGCCAGCAGCTCGTCGGAGGGCTACACCTTC. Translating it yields CASSSSEGYTF. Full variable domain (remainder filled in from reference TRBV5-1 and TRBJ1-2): KAGVTQTPRYLIKTRGQQVTLSCSPISGHRSVSWYQQTPGQGLQFLFEYFSETQRNKGNFPGRFSGRQFSNSRSEMNVSTLELGDSALYLCASSSSEGYTFGSGTRLTVV.